This T cell receptor beta chain derives from a study of PD-1 blockade in classical Hodgkin lymphoma. Study-wide results and caveats: The origin of the repertoire differences remains undefined, with disease activity or prior therapy as possible causes.

Stated time point: newly diagnosed, previously untreated cHL patient sample. Using magnetic negative selection, the CD4+ T cells were separated out of thawed PBMCs. Assay: immunoSEQ multiplex PCR; the TCRdb copy retains only in-frame clones and omits some. The table shows some 28,000 clones, with roughly 90% occurring only once. To note about this clone: Its antigen is unidentified.

Sequenced input: CD4+ T cells from blood. This receptor was obtained from a human donor with classical Hodgkin lymphoma.

CDR3 coding DNA: TGTGCCAGCAGCTTGGTAGGATCTGGGGAAAAACTGTTTTTT. Residues: CASSLVGSGEKLFF. The rearrangement uses TRBV5-4 and TRBJ1-4, with no clear D. The length of the CDR3 is 14 residues. Germline values: CDR1 SGHNT, CDR2 YYREEE (reference sequence). The V end was cut by 0 bases, the J end by 8 bases, with 11 bases between.